This T cell receptor beta chain was sequenced in a study of cytotoxic CD8 clonotypes in ibrutinib-treated CLL. Study summary: Collecting the response samples happened after a median 12 months of treatment, with a range of 6 to 36.

Sequencing used immunoSEQ multiplex PCR; TCRdb keeps in-frame clones, though not all of them. The repertoire holds roughly 250,000 clones, with 70% as singletons. This CDR3 region has 13 residues. V shed 3 bases and J shed 2 bases, with 9 bases lying between them. CDR1 and CDR2 (germline): SGHNT, YYREEE (reference sequence). As concerns this clone: The sample contains more than one DNA sequence encoding this CDR3.

The TCR comes from a human donor with chronic lymphocytic leukemia. This material consisted of PBMCs, taken after 24 months of ibrutinib treatment. The chain carries TRBV5-4 and TRBJ2-7; maybe TRBD1 (6 bases). This chain's CDR3 is CASSSRGTYEQYF. The CDR3 DNA sequence: TGTGCCAGCAGCTCCAGGGGTACCTACGAGCAGTACTTC. The full variable domain, in which reference TRBV5-4 and TRBJ2-7 provide the parts outside the CDR3, is ETGVTQSPTHLIKTRGQQVTLRCSSQSGHNTVSWYQQALGQGPQFIFQYYREEENGRGNFPPRFSGLQFPNYSSELNVNALELDDSALYLCASSSRGTYEQYFGPGTRLTVT.